The clone carrying this TCR beta chain was picked up a small number of times. Its target is not known. TCRdb recomputed calls from the reads with MiXCR, one row per CDR3 protein. The sample carries hundreds of thousands of distinct CDR3 sequences, roughly 31% recorded once. Per germline, CDR1 SGHVS and CDR2 FNYEAQ. The V and J ends lost 5 bases and 0 bases respectively, with 13 bases between them. The CDR3 consists of 15 residues. The record originates from a study of T cell repertoires in cytomegalovirus infection. In the study overall: CMV infection and matching HLA type were both indicated by public TCR beta signatures. Points from the study as a whole: Public TCR beta family frequency separated CMV-and-HLA carriers, including in an independent cohort. What dominated the ex vivo response were HLA-C-restricted CMV-specific TCR beta clonotypes.

The receptor was derived from a human donor in good health (CMV status not recorded). Some clones in this sample may be carry-over from other donors' samples. The rearrangement joins TRBV7-6 to TRBJ1-2; TRBD1 might be the D (5 bases). The material sequenced was PBMCs. The CDR3 coding sequence is TGTGCCAGCAGCCCCGCCGGGACCTCTAACTATGGCTACACCTTC. Its translation: CASSPAGTSNYGYTF.